This is a list of T cell receptor beta chains from one sample in a study of radiotherapy plus CTLA-4 blockade in lung cancer. Assay used: immunoSEQ multiplex PCR; TCRdb lists only in-frame clones, some missing. The sample has approximately 69,000 clones, around 73% seen once; the top ten hold about 6.6%. The material was peripheral blood, obtained from a patient treated with radiotherapy plus ipilimumab. The receptors stem from a human donor with non-small cell lung cancer who had a complete response to radiotherapy plus ipilimumab. CDR3s include the opening cysteine and the closing phenylalanine or tryptophan. Each record gives: J gene, clone size, V gene, D gene, CDR3 protein, CDR3 DNA. A D gene is named only where the DNA matches it firmly. Expanded clones get a size class; other rows say once, few or many, or leave the size out.

TRBJ2-1 few TRBV11-2 . CASSLDRTNEQFF TGTGCCAGCAGCTTAGATCGGACAAATGAGCAGTTCTTC
TRBJ1-1 . TRBV18 . CASSPLRDTEAFF TGTGCCAGCTCACCACTGCGGGACACTGAAGCTTTCTTT
TRBJ2-6 . TRBV9 . CASTEGSLSGANVLTF TGTGCCAGCACGGAGGGATCCCTCTCTGGGGCCAACGTCCTGACTTTC
TRBJ1-1 . TRBV5-6 TRBD1 CASSLRGQGYTEAFF TGTGCCAGCAGCTTGAGGGGACAGGGGTACACTGAAGCTTTCTTT
TRBJ1-3 . TRBV6-1 . CASSESGGRRGNTIYF TGTGCCAGCAGTGAATCTGGAGGGCGCCGTGGAAACACCATATATTTT
TRBJ1-1 . TRBV6-5 . CASRMNSDMNTEAFF TGTGCCAGCAGGATGAACTCCGATATGAACACTGAAGCTTTCTTT
TRBJ1-1 . TRBV19 . CASSIAPERPEAFF TGTGCCAGTAGTATCGCCCCTGAGAGGCCGGAAGCTTTCTTT
TRBJ2-3 . TRBV30 TRBD2 CAWSAPVGLAGEDTQYF TGTGCCTGGAGTGCGCCGGTGGGGTTGGCGGGAGAAGATACGCAGTATTTT
TRBJ2-5 . TRBV7-8 TRBD1 CASSLIDRARETQYF TGTGCCAGCAGCTTAATAGACAGGGCGAGGGAGACCCAGTACTTC
TRBJ2-1 . TRBV7-9 . CASSFGPAGSSYNEQFF TGTGCCAGCAGCTTTGGTCCGGCCGGGAGCTCCTACAATGAGCAGTTCTTC
TRBJ2-3 . TRBV10-1 TRBD1 CASSTDRAITDTQYF TGCGCCAGCAGTACAGACAGGGCTATCACAGATACGCAGTATTTT
TRBJ2-1 once TRBV9 . CASGTDSSYNEQFF TGTGCCAGCGGAACAGATAGCTCCTACAATGAGCAGTTCTTC
TRBJ2-1 . TRBV10-2 . CASSERGDGSSYNEQFF TGCGCCAGCAGTGAGAGGGGAGACGGAAGCTCCTACAATGAGCAGTTCTTC
TRBJ2-1 . TRBV7-9 TRBD2 CASRPDGTSAYNEQFF TGTGCCAGCAGACCCGATGGGACTAGCGCTTACAATGAGCAGTTCTTC
TRBJ1-5 . TRBV6-5 . CASSYTRRGAGTQHF TGTGCCAGCAGTTACACTCGGCGGGGGGCCGGGACCCAGCATTTT
TRBJ2-1 . TRBV30 . CAWSGSIYEQFF TGTGCCTGGAGTGGAAGTATATATGAGCAGTTCTTC
TRBJ1-5 few TRBV5-6 . CASSLMDGWGQPQHF TGTGCCAGCAGCTTGATGGACGGGTGGGGTCAGCCCCAGCATTTT
TRBJ1-2 . TRBV7-2 . CASSLEGTQAF TGTGCCAGCAGCTTAGAGGGCACCCAGGCCTTC
TRBJ1-5 few TRBV20-1 . CSVGPNQPQHF TGCAGTGTCGGACCCAATCAGCCCCAGCATTTT
TRBJ1-1 . TRBV5-1 . CASSLEQGDTEAFF TGCGCCAGCAGCTTGGAACAGGGCGACACTGAAGCTTTCTTT
TRBJ2-2 . TRBV5-4 . CASSLPSADQGQNTGELFF TGTGCCAGCAGCTTACCATCTGCCGACCAGGGGCAGAACACCGGGGAGCTGTTTTTT
TRBJ2-1 . TRBV7-2 TRBD2 CASSLASGRANEQFF TGTGCCAGCAGCTTAGCAAGCGGGAGGGCCAATGAGCAGTTCTTC
TRBJ1-2 . TRBV14 . CASSQDRVSGYTF TGTGCCAGCAGCCAAGACAGGGTTTCTGGCTACACCTTC
TRBJ1-2 few TRBV14 TRBD1 CASSPWDRAYGYTF TGTGCCAGCAGCCCTTGGGACAGGGCCTATGGCTACACCTTC
TRBJ2-4 . TRBV7-9 TRBD2 CASSPLRGGSKNIQYF TGTGCCAGCAGCCCCCTTCGGGGGGGGTCCAAAAACATTCAGTACTTC
TRBJ1-2 . TRBV7-6 . CASSLPGLYGYTF TGTGCCAGCAGCTTGCCGGGATTATATGGCTACACCTTC
TRBJ2-2 . TRBV28 TRBD2 CASNRREYVITGELFF TGTGCCTCCAATCGGCGGGAGTACGTTATCACCGGGGAGCTGTTTTTT
TRBJ2-7 . TRBV5-6 . CASSKPGPGVEQYF TGTGCCAGCAGCAAACCGGGGCCAGGGGTCGAGCAGTACTTC
TRBJ1-5 . TRBV6-1 . CASGRPRSNQPQHF TGTGCCAGCGGACGGCCACGTAGCAATCAGCCCCAGCATTTT
TRBJ1-1 . TRBV18 TRBD1 CASLTGTGSTEAFF TGTGCCAGCTTAACCGGGACAGGGAGTACTGAAGCTTTCTTT
TRBJ2-5 . TRBV7-8 . CASSFNTGEQETQYF TGTGCCAGCAGCTTTAATACAGGAGAGCAAGAGACCCAGTACTTC
TRBJ1-6 . TRBV6-1 . CASSADKTSYTNSPLHF TGTGCCAGCAGTGCCGACAAGACGTCTTATACCAATTCACCCCTCCACTTT
TRBJ2-2 . TRBV6-6 . CASSYQSGTGELFF TGTGCCAGCAGTTACCAGTCGGGCACCGGGGAGCTGTTTTTT
TRBJ1-2 once TRBV7-9 TRBD1 CASSSTDREGYTF TGTGCCAGCAGCTCCACTGACAGGGAGGGCTACACCTTC
TRBJ2-7 . TRBV9 . CASSPRDARSYEQYF TGTGCCAGCAGCCCAAGGGACGCGCGCTCCTACGAGCAGTACTTC
TRBJ2-7 . TRBV28 . CASSLGGAGRNYEQYF TGTGCCAGCAGTTTAGGAGGCGCGGGACGGAACTACGAGCAGTACTTC
TRBJ1-2 . TRBV10-3 . CAISVYILYGYTF TGTGCCATCAGTGTGTACATCCTCTATGGCTACACCTTC
TRBJ2-1 . TRBV11-2 . CASSASSGGGEQFF TGTGCCAGCAGCGCTAGTTCAGGTGGCGGTGAGCAGTTCTTC
TRBJ1-1 . TRBV27 . CASSLSLNTEAFF TGTGCCAGCAGTTTATCCCTTAACACTGAAGCTTTCTTT
TRBJ1-1 . TRBV5-8 . CASSFGGNTEAFF TGTGCCAGCAGCTTCGGGGGAAACACTGAAGCTTTCTTT
TRBJ2-6 . TRBV29-1 . CSTRTEGTGANVLTF TGCAGCACCCGGACGGAGGGAACTGGGGCCAACGTCCTGACTTTC
TRBJ2-1 . TRBV6-4 . CASSDNLGVYNEQFF TGTGCCAGCAGTGACAACCTGGGAGTTTACAATGAGCAGTTCTTC
TRBJ1-1 . TRBV6-5 . CASSTTGEEEAFF TGTGCCAGCAGTACGACAGGAGAGGAAGAAGCTTTCTTT
TRBJ1-2 once TRBV7-2 TRBD1 CASSLDREGGYTF TGTGCCAGCAGCTTGGACAGGGAGGGCGGCTACACCTTC
TRBJ1-1 . TRBV6-5 . CASSVVALNQGAFF TGTGCCAGCAGTGTCGTGGCTTTAAACCAGGGGGCTTTCTTT
TRBJ2-5 . TRBV6-6 TRBD2 CASRYLAGGNQETQYF TGTGCCAGCAGATATCTAGCGGGGGGAAACCAAGAGACCCAGTACTTC
TRBJ1-5 . TRBV12-5 TRBD1 CASGPQGAYQPQHF TGTGCTAGTGGCCCACAGGGGGCATATCAGCCCCAGCATTTT
TRBJ2-2 . TRBV6-5 TRBD2 CASSVWGGNGELFF TGTGCCAGCAGTGTATGGGGGGGGAACGGGGAGCTGTTTTTT
TRBJ1-5 . TRBV7-2 TRBD1 CASSTVTGVRNQPQHF TGTGCCAGCAGCACCGTAACAGGGGTTCGCAATCAGCCCCAGCATTTT
TRBJ2-2 . TRBV15 . CATSRGEPNTGELFF TGTGCCACCAGCAGGGGTGAGCCGAACACCGGGGAGCTGTTTTTT
TRBJ1-1 . TRBV6-5 . CASIQGTGAFF TGTGCCAGCATCCAGGGGACCGGAGCTTTCTTT
TRBJ2-2 . TRBV4-3 TRBD1 CASSQANRGGELFF TGCGCCAGCAGCCAGGCGAACAGGGGCGGGGAGCTGTTTTTT
TRBJ2-3 . TRBV28 . CASSFPRAASTSTDTQYF TGTGCCAGCAGTTTCCCCCGAGCAGCTTCGACTAGCACAGATACGCAGTATTTT